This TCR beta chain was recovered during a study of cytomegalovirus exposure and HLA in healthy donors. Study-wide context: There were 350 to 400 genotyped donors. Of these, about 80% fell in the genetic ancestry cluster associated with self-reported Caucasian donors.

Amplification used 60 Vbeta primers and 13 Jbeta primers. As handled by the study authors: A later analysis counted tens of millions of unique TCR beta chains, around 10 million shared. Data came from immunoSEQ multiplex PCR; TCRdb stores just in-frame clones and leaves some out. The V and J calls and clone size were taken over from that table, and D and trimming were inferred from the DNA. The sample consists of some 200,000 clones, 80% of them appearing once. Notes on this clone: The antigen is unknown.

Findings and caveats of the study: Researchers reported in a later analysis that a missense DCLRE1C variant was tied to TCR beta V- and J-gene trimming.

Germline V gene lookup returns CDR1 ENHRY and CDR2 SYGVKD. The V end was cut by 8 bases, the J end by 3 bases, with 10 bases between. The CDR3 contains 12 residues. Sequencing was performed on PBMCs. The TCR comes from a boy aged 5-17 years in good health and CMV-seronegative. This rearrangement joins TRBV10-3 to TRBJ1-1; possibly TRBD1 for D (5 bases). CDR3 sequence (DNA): TGTGCCATCGCCCCGGGGGACACTGAAGCTTTCTTT. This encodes CAIAPGDTEAFF.